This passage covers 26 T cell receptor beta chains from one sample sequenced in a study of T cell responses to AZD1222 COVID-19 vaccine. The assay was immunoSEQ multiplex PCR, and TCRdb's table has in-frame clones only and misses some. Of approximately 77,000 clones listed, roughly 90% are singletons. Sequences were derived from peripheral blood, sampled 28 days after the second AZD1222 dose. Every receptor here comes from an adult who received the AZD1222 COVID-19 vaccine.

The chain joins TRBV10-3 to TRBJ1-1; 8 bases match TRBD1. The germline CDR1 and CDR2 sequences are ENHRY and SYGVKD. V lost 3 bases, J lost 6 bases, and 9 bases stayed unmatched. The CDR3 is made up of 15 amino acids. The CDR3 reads CAISDGQGAWAEAFF. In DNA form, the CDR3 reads TGTGCCATCAGTGACGGGCAGGGGGCTTGGGCTGAAGCTTTCTTT.

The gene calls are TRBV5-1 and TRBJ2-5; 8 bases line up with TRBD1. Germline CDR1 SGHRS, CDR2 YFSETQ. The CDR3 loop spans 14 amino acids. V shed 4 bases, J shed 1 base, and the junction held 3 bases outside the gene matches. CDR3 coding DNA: TGCGCCAGCAGCCTAGGACAGGGCCAAGAGACCCAGTACTTC. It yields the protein CASSLGQGQETQYF. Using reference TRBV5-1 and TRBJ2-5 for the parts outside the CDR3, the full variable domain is KAGVTQTPRYLIKTRGQQVTLSCSPISGHRSVSWYQQTPGQGLQFLFEYFSETQRNKGNFPGRFSGRQFSNSRSEMNVSTLELGDSALYLCASSLGQGQETQYFGPGTRLLVL.

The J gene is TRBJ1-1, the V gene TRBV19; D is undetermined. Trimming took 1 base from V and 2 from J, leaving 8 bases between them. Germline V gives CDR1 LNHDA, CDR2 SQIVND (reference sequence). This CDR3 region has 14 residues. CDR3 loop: CASSIAGSNTEAFF. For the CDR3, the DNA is TGTGCCAGTAGTATAGCCGGCAGTAACACTGAAGCTTTCTTT.

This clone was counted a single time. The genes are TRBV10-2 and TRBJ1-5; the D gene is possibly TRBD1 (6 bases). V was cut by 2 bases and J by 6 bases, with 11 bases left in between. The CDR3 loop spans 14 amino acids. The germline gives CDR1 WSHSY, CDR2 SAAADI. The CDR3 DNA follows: TGCGCCAGCAGTGAGCGGACAGTAGGTCAGCCCCAGCATTTT. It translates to CASSERTVGQPQHF.

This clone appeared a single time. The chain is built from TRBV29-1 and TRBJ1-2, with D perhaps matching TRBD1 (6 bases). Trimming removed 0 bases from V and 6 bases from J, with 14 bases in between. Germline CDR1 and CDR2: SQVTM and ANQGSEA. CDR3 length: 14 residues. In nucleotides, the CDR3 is TGCAGCGTTGAAGATCGCAGGGGTACGAATGGCTACACCTTC. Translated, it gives CSVEDRRGTNGYTF.

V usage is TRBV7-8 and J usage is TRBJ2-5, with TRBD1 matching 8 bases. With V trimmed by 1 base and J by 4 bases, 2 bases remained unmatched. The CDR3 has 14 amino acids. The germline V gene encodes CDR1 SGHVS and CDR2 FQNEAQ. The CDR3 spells CASSLEQGGETQYF. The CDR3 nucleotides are TGTGCCAGCAGCTTAGAACAGGGGGGAGAGACCCAGTACTTC. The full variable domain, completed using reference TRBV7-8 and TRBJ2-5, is GAGVSQSPRYKVAKRGQDVALRCDPISGHVSLFWYQQALGQGPEFLTYFQNEAQLDKSGLPSDRFFAERPEGSVSTLKIQRTQQEDSAVYLCASSLEQGGETQYFGPGTRLLVL.

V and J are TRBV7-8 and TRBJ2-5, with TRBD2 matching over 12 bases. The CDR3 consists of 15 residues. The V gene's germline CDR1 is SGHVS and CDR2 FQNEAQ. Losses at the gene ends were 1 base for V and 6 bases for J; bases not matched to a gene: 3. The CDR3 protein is CASSLGLAGEQTQYF. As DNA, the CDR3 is TGTGCCAGCAGCTTAGGACTAGCGGGAGAACAGACCCAGTACTTC. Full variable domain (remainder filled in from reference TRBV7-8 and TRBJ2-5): GAGVSQSPRYKVAKRGQDVALRCDPISGHVSLFWYQQALGQGPEFLTYFQNEAQLDKSGLPSDRFFAERPEGSVSTLKIQRTQQEDSAVYLCASSLGLAGEQTQYFGPGTRLLVL.

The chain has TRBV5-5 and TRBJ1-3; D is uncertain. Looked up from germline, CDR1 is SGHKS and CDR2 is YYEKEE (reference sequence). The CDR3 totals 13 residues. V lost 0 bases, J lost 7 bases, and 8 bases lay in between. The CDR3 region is CASSLDVGNTIYF. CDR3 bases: TGTGCCAGCAGCTTGGATGTGGGTAACACCATATATTTT. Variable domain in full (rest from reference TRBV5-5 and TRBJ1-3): DAGVTQSPTHLIKTRGQQVTLRCSPISGHKSVSWYQQVLGQGPQFIFQYYEKEERGRGNFPDRFSARQFPNYSSELNVNALLLGDSALYLCASSLDVGNTIYFGEGSWLTVV.

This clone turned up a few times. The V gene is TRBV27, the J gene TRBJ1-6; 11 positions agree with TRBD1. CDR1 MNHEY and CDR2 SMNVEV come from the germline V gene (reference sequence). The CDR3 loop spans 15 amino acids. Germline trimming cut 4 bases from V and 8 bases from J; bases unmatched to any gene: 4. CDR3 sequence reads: CASSSDRGRDSPLHF. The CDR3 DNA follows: TGTGCCAGCAGTTCGGACAGGGGGCGGGATTCACCCCTCCACTTT.

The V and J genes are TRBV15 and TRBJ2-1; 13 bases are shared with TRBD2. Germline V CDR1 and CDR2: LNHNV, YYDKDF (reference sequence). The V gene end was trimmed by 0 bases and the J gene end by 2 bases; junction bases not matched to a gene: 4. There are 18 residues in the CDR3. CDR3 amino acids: CATSRDRLAGGPYNEQFF. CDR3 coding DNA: TGTGCCACCAGCAGAGACAGACTAGCGGGAGGCCCCTACAATGAGCAGTTCTTC. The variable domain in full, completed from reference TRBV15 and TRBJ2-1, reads DAMVIQNPRYQVTQFGKPVTLSCSQTLNHNVMYWYQQKSSQAPKLLFHYYDKDFNNEADTPDNFQSRRPNTSFCFLDIRSPGLGDTAMYLCATSRDRLAGGPYNEQFFGPGTRLTVL.

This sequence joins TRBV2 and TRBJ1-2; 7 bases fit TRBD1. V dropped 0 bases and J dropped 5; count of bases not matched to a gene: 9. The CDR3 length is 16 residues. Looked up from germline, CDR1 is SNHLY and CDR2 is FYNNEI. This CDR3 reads CASSEALRTGGYGYTF. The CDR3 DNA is TGTGCCAGCAGTGAAGCCCTTAGGACAGGCGGTTATGGCTACACCTTC. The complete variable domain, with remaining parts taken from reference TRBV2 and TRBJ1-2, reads EPEVTQTPSHQVTQMGQEVILRCVPISNHLYFYWYRQILGQKVEFLVSFYNNEISEKSEIFDDQFSVERPDGSNFTLKIRSTKLEDSAMYFCASSEALRTGGYGYTFGSGTRLTVV.

The chain's CDR3 is CASSPGQINEKLFF. DNA of the CDR3: TGTGCCAGCTCACCCGGACAGATTAATGAAAAACTGTTTTTT. The V call is TRBV18, the J call TRBJ1-4, with D perhaps TRBD1 (6 bases). The CDR3 loop spans 14 amino acids. V lost 3 bases, J lost 4 bases, and 9 bases lay in between. Germline assignment: CDR1 KGHSH and CDR2 LQKENI.

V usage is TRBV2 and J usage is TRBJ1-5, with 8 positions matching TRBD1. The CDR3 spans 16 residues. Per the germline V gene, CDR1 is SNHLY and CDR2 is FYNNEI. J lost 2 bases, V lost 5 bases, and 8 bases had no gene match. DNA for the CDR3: TGTGCCAGCAGTCCGCAGGGGGCGGGCGGCAATCAGCCCCAGCATTTT. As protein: CASSPQGAGGNQPQHF.

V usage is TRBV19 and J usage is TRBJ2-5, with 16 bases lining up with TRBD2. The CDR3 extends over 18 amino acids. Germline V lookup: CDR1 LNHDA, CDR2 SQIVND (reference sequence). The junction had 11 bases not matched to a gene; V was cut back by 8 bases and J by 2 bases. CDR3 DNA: TGTGCCAGTGGAGGTCCCGAGGGACTAGCGGGAGGGCAAGAGACCCAGTACTTC. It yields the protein CASGGPEGLAGGQETQYF.

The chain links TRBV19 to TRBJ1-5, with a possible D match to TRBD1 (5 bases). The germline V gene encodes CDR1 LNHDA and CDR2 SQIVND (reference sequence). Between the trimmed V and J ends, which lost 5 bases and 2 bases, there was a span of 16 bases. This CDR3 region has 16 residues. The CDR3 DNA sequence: TGTGCCAGTAGTGCGAACAGGCCTAGGGGCAATCAGCCCCAGCATTTT. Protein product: CASSANRPRGNQPQHF.

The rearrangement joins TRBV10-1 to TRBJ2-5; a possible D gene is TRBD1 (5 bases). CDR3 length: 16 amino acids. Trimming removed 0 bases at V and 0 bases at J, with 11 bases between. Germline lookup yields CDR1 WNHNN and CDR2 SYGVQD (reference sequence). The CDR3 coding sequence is TGCGCCAGCAGTGAGTCCAGGACACTGTACCAAGAGACCCAGTACTTC. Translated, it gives CASSESRTLYQETQYF.

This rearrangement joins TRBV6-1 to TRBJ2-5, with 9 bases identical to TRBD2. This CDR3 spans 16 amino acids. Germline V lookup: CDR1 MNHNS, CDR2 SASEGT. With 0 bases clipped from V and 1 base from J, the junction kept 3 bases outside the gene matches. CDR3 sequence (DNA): TGTGCCAGCAGTGAAGCCACGACTAGCGGCCAAGAGACCCAGTACTTC. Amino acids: CASSEATTSGQETQYF.

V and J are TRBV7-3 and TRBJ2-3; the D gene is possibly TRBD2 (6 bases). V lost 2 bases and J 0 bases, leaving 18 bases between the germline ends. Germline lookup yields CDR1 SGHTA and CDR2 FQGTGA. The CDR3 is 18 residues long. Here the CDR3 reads CASSLRAGSETSTDTQYF. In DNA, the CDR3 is TGTGCCAGCAGCTTACGGGCGGGAAGCGAAACTAGCACAGATACGCAGTATTTT.

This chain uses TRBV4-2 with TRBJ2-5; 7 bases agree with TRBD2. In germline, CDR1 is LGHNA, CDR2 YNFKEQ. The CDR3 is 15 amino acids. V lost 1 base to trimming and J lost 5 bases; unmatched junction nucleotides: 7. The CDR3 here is CASSQVWMGGETQYF. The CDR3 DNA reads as TGTGCCAGCAGCCAAGTGTGGATGGGAGGGGAGACCCAGTACTTC.

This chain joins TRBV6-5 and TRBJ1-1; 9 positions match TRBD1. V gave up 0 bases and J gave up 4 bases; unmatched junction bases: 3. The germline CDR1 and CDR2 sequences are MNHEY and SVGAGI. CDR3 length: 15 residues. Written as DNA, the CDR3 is TGTGCCAGCAGTTACTCGGGACAGGGCTCCACTGAAGCTTTCTTT. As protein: CASSYSGQGSTEAFF.

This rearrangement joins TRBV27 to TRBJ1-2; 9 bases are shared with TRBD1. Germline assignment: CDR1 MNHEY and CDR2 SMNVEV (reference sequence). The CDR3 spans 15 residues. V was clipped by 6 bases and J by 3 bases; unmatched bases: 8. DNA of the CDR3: TGTGCCAGCAGCCCCGGGACAGGGAATGACTATGGCTACACCTTC. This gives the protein CASSPGTGNDYGYTF.

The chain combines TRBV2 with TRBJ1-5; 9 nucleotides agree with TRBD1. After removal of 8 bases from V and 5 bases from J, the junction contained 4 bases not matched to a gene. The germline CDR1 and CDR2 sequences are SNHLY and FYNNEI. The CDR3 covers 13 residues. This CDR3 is CASSGQGDQPQHF. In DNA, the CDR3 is TGTGCCAGCTCGGGACAGGGAGATCAGCCCCAGCATTTT.

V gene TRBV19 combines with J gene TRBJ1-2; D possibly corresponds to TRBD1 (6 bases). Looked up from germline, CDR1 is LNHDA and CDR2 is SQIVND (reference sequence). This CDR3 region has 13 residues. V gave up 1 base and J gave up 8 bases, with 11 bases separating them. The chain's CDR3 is CASSIAGAEGYTF. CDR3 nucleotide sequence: TGTGCCAGTAGTATAGCAGGGGCCGAGGGCTACACCTTC.

CDR3 loop: CASSTNPDGRIYGYTF. The CDR3 nucleotides are TGTGCCAGTAGTACTAACCCGGACGGGCGGATCTATGGCTACACCTTC. The V call is TRBV19, the J call TRBJ1-2; D call uncertain. Trimming removed 4 bases from V and 4 bases from J, with 19 bases in between. Per germline, CDR1 LNHDA and CDR2 SQIVND (reference sequence). The CDR3 consists of 16 residues.

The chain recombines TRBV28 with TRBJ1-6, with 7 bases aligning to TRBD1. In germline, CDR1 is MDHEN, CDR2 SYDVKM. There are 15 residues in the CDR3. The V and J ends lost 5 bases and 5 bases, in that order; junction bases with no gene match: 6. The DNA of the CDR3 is TGTGCCAGCAGTCAGGGACAGCACAATAATTCACCCCTCCACTTT. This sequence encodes CASSQGQHNNSPLHF.

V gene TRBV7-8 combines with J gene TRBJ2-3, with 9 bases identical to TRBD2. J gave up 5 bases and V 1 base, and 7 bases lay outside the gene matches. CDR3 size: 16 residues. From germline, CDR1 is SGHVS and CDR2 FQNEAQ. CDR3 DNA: TGTGCCAGCAGCTTAGTTAGCGGGAGTGAGGGAGATACGCAGTATTTT. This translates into CASSLVSGSEGDTQYF.